What follows are 9 T cell receptor beta chains derived from one specimen sequenced in a study of CD8+ T cells in alopecia areata (dated by TCRdb to between 2017 and 2018). Library preparation used the immunoSEQ multiplex PCR assay. RNA was extracted from all samples and reverse transcribed into cDNA, which served as template for TCR sequencing. TCRdb's version of the immuneACCESS table is confined to in-frame rearrangements and falls short of the full clone set. An unresolved V gene accounts for under half of the shortfall where checked; the remainder is of unknown origin. The sample table holds 4,000 to 5,500 clones, of which 91% were seen once. The ten most abundant clones make up 15% to 20% of the sample. Interpreted using the paper, the time point label stands for: about four weeks on oral tofacitinib. The treatment or condition label, as the study defines it: oral pan-JAK inhibitor, 5-10 mg twice daily. Peripheral blood and lesional scalp punch biopsies were obtained from patients with alopecia areata.

The input for sequencing was skin, taken at week 4, from a patient treated with tofacitinib. The receptors derive from a human donor with alopecia areata.

The chain carries TRBV11-2 and TRBJ1-1; unclear D gene. The germline V and J ends were trimmed by 1 base and 4 bases, with 10 bases remaining between them. Germline V gives CDR1 SGHAT, CDR2 FQNNGV. The CDR3 consists of 14 residues. CDR3 sequence: CASSLGWTGTEAFF. CDR3 nucleotide sequence: TGTGCCAGCAGCTTAGGCTGGACGGGCACTGAAGCTTTCTTT. Full variable domain (rest looked up from reference TRBV11-2 and TRBJ1-1): EAGVAQSPRYKIIEKRQSVAFWCNPISGHATLYWYQQILGQGPKLLIQFQNNGVVDDSQLPKDRFSAERLKGVDSTLKIQPAKLEDSAVYLCASSLGWTGTEAFFGQGTRLTVV.

This chain uses TRBV5-1 with TRBJ2-2; TRBD1 is a possible D gene (6 bases). Germline CDR1 is SGHRS and CDR2 is YFSETQ. CDR3 length equals 15 residues. Trimming took 7 bases from V and 0 from J, leaving 13 bases between them. The CDR3 is CASRRTATNTGELFF. CDR3 bases: TGCGCCAGCCGACGGACAGCGACGAACACCGGGGAGCTGTTTTTT.

The chain uses TRBV5-6 and TRBJ2-4; possibly TRBD1 or TRBD2 for D (5 bases each). The CDR3 loop spans 14 amino acids. The germline V gene has CDR1 SGHDT and CDR2 YYEEEE. V was cut by 2 bases and J by 6 bases, with 12 bases left in between. CDR3 sequence reads: CASSFHRDLNIQYF. The CDR3 DNA is TGTGCCAGCAGCTTTCACCGGGACCTAAACATTCAGTACTTC.

The V call is TRBV6-5, the J call TRBJ2-7; possible D gene TRBD1, 5 bases. Trimming took 6 bases from V and 2 from J, leaving 14 bases between them. The CDR3 length is 14 residues. Per germline, CDR1 MNHEY and CDR2 SVGAGI. DNA for the CDR3: TGTGCCAGCAGCTACGACAGTTTCCCCTACGAGCAGTACTTC. Its protein is CASSYDSFPYEQYF.

V usage is TRBV7-2 and J usage is TRBJ1-1; 8 bases line up with TRBD1. Trimming removed 7 bases from V and 2 bases from J; junction bases left unmatched: 6. The CDR3 has 14 amino acids. Germline CDR1 SGHTA, CDR2 FQGNSA. The CDR3 reads CASTPGGGNTEAFF. The CDR3 DNA reads as TGTGCCAGCACCCCAGGGGGCGGAAACACTGAAGCTTTCTTT.

This chain links TRBV2 with TRBJ2-7; a weak D match, TRBD2 (6 bases). The V end lost 9 bases, the J end lost 4 bases, and 28 bases lay between the germline ends. Germline V gene lookup returns CDR1 SNHLY and CDR2 FYNNEI. CDR3 length: 17 residues. Written as DNA, the CDR3 is TGTGCCAGTAAACGTAAAGGACTATCGGAGACCAGATACGAGCAGTACTTC. Translated, it gives CASKRKGLSETRYEQYF.

The chain links TRBV15 to TRBJ2-5, with a weak D call TRBD1 (6 bases). There are 15 residues in the CDR3. Germline V CDR1 and CDR2: LNHNV, YYDKDF (reference sequence). Trimming pared 5 bases from V and 3 bases from J, leaving 16 bases between. The CDR3 reads CATSGSLRGEETQYF. The DNA of the CDR3 is TGTGCCACCAGCGGATCACTCAGGGGAGAAGAGACCCAGTACTTC.

V usage is TRBV9 and J usage is TRBJ2-2, with 13 bases that match TRBD2. The CDR3 has 17 amino acids. Germline V gene lookup returns CDR1 SGDLS and CDR2 YYNGEE. Trimming removed 4 bases from V and 7 bases from J; junction bases left unmatched: 10. CDR3 sequence (DNA): TGTGCCAGCAGCTCCCCACCGGGACTAGCGGGGATCGGGGAGCTGTTTTTT. Encoded protein: CASSSPPGLAGIGELFF.

The rearrangement links TRBV29-1 to TRBJ2-5; D is uncertain. Trimming removed 4 bases from V and 1 base from J, with 4 bases in between. CDR1 is SQVTM, CDR2 ANQGSEA, per germline. The CDR3 has 11 residues. CDR3 coding DNA: TGCAGCGTTGGGGGCCAAGAGACCCAGTACTTC. Amino acid sequence: CSVGGQETQYF.